Listed below are T cell receptor beta chains from one sample, sequenced in a study of identical twins. One entry per CDR3 protein, called by TCRdb with MiXCR from the 5' RACE reads. The table includes approximately 490,000 distinct CDR3 sequences, about a fifth detected once. This sample was shared with a second study, whose subject was yellow fever vaccine responses in identical twins.

The material sequenced was CD4+ T cells sorted from blood. These receptors came from a woman younger than 30 in good health. The CDR3 runs from the conserved cysteine through the conserved F or W.

len,v_gene,CDR3aa
18,TRBV5-1,CASSLAPRTEDFADTQYF
14,TRBV20-1,CSARGQGERYGYTF
14,TRBV11-3,CASSRRDRGFSAFF
17,TRBV20-1,CSASRTGSYSYQETQYF
12,TRBV13,CASSLTLYEQFF
15,TRBV6-2/TRBV6-3,CASSYFAGTTNVLTF
12,TRBV10-2,CASGYFQETQYF
13,TRBV15,CATSRVLYNEQFF
12,TRBV10-3,CAISERVRGYTF
15,TRBV6-1,CASSERDRGRNEQFF
14,TRBV6-5,CASSQHGQGDGYTF
16,TRBV6-1,CASLQGGTGGYNEQFF
15,TRBV18,CASSLTTGGYQPQHF
16,TRBV24-1,CATSDSSGGAYNEQFF
17,TRBV4-2,CASGALPGDRDTGELFF
16,TRBV12-5,CASGLYLSGSYNEQFF
11,TRBV28,CASSRGRGQYF
10,TRBV20-1,CSAITEGYTF
19,TRBV14,CASSPPRSRDRQYQETQYF
16,TRBV5-1,CASSFIQGAGTGELFF
14,TRBV5-1,CASSLEHFTDTQYF
15,TRBV29-1,CSVEEVLAQRNIQYF
14,TRBV6-2/TRBV6-3,CASSFQGEGTEAFF
18,TRBV4-2,CASSPGLAGVSWQETQYF
13,TRBV5-1,CASSLTMDTEAFF
16,TRBV24-1,CATSAVSAQGSDTQYF
17,TRBV7-9,CASSPRPRDRYYNEQFF
15,TRBV10-3,CAIRTYGGGGTEAFF
14,TRBV7-9,CASSLAVEGTEAFF
15,TRBV6-1,CASSERDFTYNEQFF
16,TRBV7-2,CASSFKTNPTYNEQFF
17,TRBV7-2,CASSLGGLRVNTGELFF
14,TRBV12-3/TRBV12-4,CASSVRESGVEQFF
14,TRBV20-1,CSGRRQAGTGELFF
13,TRBV9,CASSRLGVETQYF
12,TRBV20-1,CSVGQTNNEQFF
15,TRBV7-8,CASSWGGGSVGELFF
16,TRBV7-9,CASSSLDRPVAGELFF
13,TRBV20-1,CSARDRVSGELFF
16,TRBV5-1,CASSAKPLAGGNEQFF
16,TRBV9,CASSEGTRVRTGELFF
15,TRBV5-1,CASSLERTGGRGYTF